This TCR beta chain was recorded in a study of cytomegalovirus exposure and HLA in healthy donors. CDR3 length: 14 amino acids. Germline CDR1 reads LGHNA; CDR2 reads YNFKEQ. V trimming: 1 base; J trimming: 6 bases; junction bases outside the gene matches: 0. PCR amplification relied on 60 Vbeta primers (plus 13 Jbeta primers). Sequencing was performed with immunoSEQ multiplex PCR; in TCRdb, only in-frame clones are kept and a portion is missing. The sample has some 75,000 clones. The sequencing sample was made of PBMCs. This chain connects TRBV4-2 to TRBJ1-2; 12 bases agree with TRBD1. The clonotype was recovered from a boy between 10 and 17 years old in good health and CMV-seronegative. CDR3 amino acids: CASSQGDRGHGYTF. The CDR3 bases are TGTGCCAGCAGCCAAGGGGACAGGGGGCATGGCTACACCTTC.